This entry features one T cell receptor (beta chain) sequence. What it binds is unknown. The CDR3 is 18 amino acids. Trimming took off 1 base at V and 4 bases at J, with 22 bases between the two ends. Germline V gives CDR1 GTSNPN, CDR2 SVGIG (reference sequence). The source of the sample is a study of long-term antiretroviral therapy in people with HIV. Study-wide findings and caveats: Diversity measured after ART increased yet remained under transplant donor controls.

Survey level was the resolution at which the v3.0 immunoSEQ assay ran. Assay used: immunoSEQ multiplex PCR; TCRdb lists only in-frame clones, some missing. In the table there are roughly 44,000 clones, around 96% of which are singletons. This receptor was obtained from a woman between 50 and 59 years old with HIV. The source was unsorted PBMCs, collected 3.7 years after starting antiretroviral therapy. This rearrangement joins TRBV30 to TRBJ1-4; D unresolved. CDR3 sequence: CAWSATDWIMADNEKLFF. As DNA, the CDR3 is TGTGCCTGGAGTGCGACGGACTGGATTATGGCGGATAATGAAAAACTGTTTTTT.